This T cell receptor beta chain was profiled in a study of T cells in localized non-small cell lung cancer. Study outcomes and limitations: Longer overall survival was associated with a higher density of T cells in the blood. Turning up in adjacent lung were a median roughly 50 of the top 100 tumor clones. Clonality of T cells reached its maximum in uninvolved adjacent lung, surpassing tumor.

V lost 9 bases and J lost 7, with 13 bases in between. CDR3 length equals 11 residues. On this clone: The antigen is unknown.

The method was immunoSEQ multiplex PCR; TCRdb's version includes in-frame clones alone and lacks a portion of them. The data show 4,000 or so clones, approximately 31% seen once. The sequence was obtained from a male donor at least 60 years old with stage III lung adenocarcinoma. Source: normal lung tissue next to the tumor, taken before any cancer treatment. The rearrangement links TRBV6-7 to TRBJ2-7, with D perhaps matching TRBD2 (6 bases). TRBV6-7 is designated an ORF whose function remains uncertain. CDR3 nucleotides: TGTGCCAGTAGCGGTATCGGAGAGCAGTACTTC. This sequence encodes CASSGIGEQYF.